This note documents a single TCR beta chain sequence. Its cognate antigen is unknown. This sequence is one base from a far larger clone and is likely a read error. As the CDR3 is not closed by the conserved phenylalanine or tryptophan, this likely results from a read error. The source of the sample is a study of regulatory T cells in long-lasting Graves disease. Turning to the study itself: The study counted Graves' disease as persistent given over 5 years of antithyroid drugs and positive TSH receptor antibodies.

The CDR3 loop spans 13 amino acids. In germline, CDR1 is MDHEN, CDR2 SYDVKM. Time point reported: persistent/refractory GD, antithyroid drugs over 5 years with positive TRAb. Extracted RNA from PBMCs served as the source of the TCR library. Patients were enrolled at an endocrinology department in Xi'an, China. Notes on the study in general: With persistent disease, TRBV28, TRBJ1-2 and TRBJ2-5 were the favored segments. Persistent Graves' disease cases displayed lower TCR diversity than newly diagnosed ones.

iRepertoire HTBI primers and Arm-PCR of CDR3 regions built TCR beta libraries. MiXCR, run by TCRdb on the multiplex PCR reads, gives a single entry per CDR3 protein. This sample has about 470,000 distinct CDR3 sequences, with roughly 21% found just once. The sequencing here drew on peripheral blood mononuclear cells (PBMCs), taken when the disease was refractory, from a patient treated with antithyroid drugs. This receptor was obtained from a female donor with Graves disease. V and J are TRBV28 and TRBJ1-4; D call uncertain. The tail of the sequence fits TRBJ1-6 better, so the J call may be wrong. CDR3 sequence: CASSDLGNSPLHL. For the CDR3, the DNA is TGTGCCAGCAGTGATCTCGGGAATTCACCCCTCCACCTT.